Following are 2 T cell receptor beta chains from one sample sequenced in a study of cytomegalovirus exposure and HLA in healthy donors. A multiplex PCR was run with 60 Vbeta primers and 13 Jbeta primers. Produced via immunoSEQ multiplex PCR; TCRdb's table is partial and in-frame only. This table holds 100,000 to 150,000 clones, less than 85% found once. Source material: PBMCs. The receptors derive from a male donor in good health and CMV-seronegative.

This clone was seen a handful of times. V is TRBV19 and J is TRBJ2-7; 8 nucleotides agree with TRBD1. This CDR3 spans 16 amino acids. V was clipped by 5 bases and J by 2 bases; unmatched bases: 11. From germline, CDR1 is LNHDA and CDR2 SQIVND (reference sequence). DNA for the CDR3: TGTGCCAGTAGTCCAGACAGGGGAATAATTGCCTACGAGCAGTACTTC. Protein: CASSPDRGIIAYEQYF.

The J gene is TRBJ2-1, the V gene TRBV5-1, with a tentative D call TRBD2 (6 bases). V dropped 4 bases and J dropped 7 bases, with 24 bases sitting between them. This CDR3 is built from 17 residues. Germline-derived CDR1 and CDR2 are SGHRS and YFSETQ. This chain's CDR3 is CASSSGQGGTLRNEQFF. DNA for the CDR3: TGCGCCAGCAGCAGCGGTCAGGGTGGGACTTTGAGGAATGAGCAGTTCTTC.